The present TCR beta chain was sequenced within a study of shared clonotypes between healthy human individuals. There are 17 residues in the CDR3. CDR1 and CDR2 from the germline V gene are LNHNV and YYDKDF (reference sequence). With 0 bases removed from V and 4 bases from J, the gap between germline ends came to 18 bases. This clone was recorded once. Its antigen is currently unknown. Every one of the donors was a Caucasian adult that lived in Nashville, Tennessee. Clones were read by immunoSEQ multiplex PCR, and TCRdb kept only the in-frame ones, dropping some. The data hold more than 2,000,000 clones, with approximately 95% observed a single time. Broader study findings: Though the depth was large, rarefaction showed that sorted-subset sequencing was incomplete. Shared clonotypes across all four donors exceeded non-shared ones in generation probability. It was expected that sequencing depth would affect clonotype sharing among donors.

The receptor was isolated from a man aged 18-30 years in good health. Some clones in this sample may be carry-over from other donors' samples. Material for sequencing was naive CD4+ T cells from PBMCs. The subset here: CD45RA+ positively selected. This rearrangement joins TRBV15 to TRBJ2-5; D gene unclear. The CDR3 nucleotides are TGTGCCACCAGCAGAGATTCGGGCAGCCTATTGGGAGAGACCCAGTACTTC. Encoded protein: CATSRDSGSLLGETQYF.